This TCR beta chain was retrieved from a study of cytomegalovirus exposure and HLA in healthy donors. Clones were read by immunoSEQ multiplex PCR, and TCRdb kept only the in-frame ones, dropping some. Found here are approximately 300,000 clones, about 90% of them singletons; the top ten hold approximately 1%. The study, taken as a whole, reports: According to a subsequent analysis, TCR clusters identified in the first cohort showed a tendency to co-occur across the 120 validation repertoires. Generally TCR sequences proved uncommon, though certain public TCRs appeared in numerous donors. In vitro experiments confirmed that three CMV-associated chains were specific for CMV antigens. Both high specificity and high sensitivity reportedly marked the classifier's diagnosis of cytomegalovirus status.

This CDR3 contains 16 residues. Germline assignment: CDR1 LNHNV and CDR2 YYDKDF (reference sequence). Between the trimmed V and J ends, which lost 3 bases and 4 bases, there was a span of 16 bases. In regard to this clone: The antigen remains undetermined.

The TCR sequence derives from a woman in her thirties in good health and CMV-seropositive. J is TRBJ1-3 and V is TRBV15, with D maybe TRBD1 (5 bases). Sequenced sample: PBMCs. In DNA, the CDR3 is TGTGCCACCAGCAGGGGGAAGGGGCGAGTCGGAAACACCATATATTTT. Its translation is CATSRGKGRVGNTIYF.